The 22 T cell receptor beta chains presented below share a single source sample, sequenced in a study of blood T cell repertoires in COVID-19. Clones were sequenced by immunoSEQ multiplex PCR, and TCRdb holds only the in-frame ones, with some missing. The table has some 94,000 clones, about 89% seen once. Source material: peripheral blood. The receptors were gathered from a human donor in a cohort sampled during active COVID-19.

The rearrangement links TRBV9 to TRBJ2-5, with 13 bases fitting TRBD2. The length of the CDR3 is 16 residues. Germline-derived CDR1 and CDR2 are SGDLS and YYNGEE. J was trimmed by 5 bases and V by 6 bases; bases with no gene match: 10. The CDR3 here is CASTPSLAGGWETQYF. The CDR3 bases are TGTGCCAGCACCCCCTCACTAGCGGGAGGGTGGGAGACCCAGTACTTC.

This clone was picked up many times. The CDR3 is CASSWTGGRAYEQYF. DNA for the CDR3: TGTGCCAGCAGTTGGACTGGCGGAAGAGCCTACGAGCAGTACTTC. The chain uses TRBV11-2 and TRBJ2-7, with D tentatively TRBD2 (5 bases). Trimming took off 6 bases at V and 2 bases at J, with 17 bases between the two ends. CDR3 length: 15 residues. CDR1 and CDR2 (germline): SGHAT, FQNNGV.

V gene TRBV7-3 combines with J gene TRBJ2-2; 15 bases map to TRBD2. The CDR3 loop spans 19 amino acids. J was trimmed by 1 base and V by 6 bases; bases with no gene match: 9. CDR1 is SGHTA, CDR2 FQGTGA, per germline. The CDR3, as DNA: TGTGCCAGCAGGCAAACCGGGACTAGCGGGAGGAAGAACACCGGGGAGCTGTTTTTT. The encoded protein is CASRQTGTSGRKNTGELFF. Full variable domain (missing parts from reference TRBV7-3 and TRBJ2-2): GAGVSQTPSNKVTEKGKYVELRCDPISGHTALYWYRQSLGQGPEFLIYFQGTGAADDSGLPNDRFFAVRPEGSVSTLKIQRTERGDSAVYLCASRQTGTSGRKNTGELFFGEGSRLTVL.

The J gene is TRBJ1-1, the V gene TRBV28; D possibly corresponds to TRBD1 (5 bases). The ends were cut back, 8 bases at V and 0 bases at J, with 13 bases in the middle. The germline CDR1 and CDR2 sequences are MDHEN and SYDVKM. CDR3 length equals 14 residues. Here the CDR3 DNA reads TGTGCCAGCCGCCCCGGGGGGGTGAACACTGAAGCTTTCTTT. This gives the protein CASRPGGVNTEAFF. Supplemented by reference TRBV28 and TRBJ1-1, the full variable domain reads DVKVTQSSRYLVKRTGEKVFLECVQDMDHENMFWYRQDPGLGLRLIYFSYDVKMKEKGDIPEGYSVSREKKERFSLILESASTNQTSMYLCASRPGGVNTEAFFGQGTRLTVV.

The chain is built from TRBV7-2 and TRBJ1-5; possible D gene TRBD1, 5 bases. The CDR3 has 16 residues. CDR1 and CDR2 (germline): SGHTA, FQGNSA. Deletions cut 1 base from V and 7 bases from J, with 17 bases between. The CDR3 protein is CASSLEGTPRGQPQHF. The CDR3 DNA reads TGTGCCAGCAGCTTAGAAGGGACCCCACGGGGGCAGCCCCAGCATTTT.

The rearrangement joins TRBV30 to TRBJ2-7; 9 nucleotides align to TRBD1. This CDR3 contains 16 residues. Trimming at V came to 2 bases and at J to 2 bases, leaving 10 bases not matched to a gene. CDR1 and CDR2 (germline): GTSNPN, SVGIG (reference sequence). CDR3 sequence reads: CAWSPTGGLIPYEQYF. DNA of the CDR3: TGTGCCTGGAGTCCAACAGGGGGCCTAATTCCCTACGAGCAGTACTTC.

This chain uses TRBV28 with TRBJ1-4; 8 positions agree with TRBD1. The length of the CDR3 is 14 residues. Germline CDR1 MDHEN, CDR2 SYDVKM. The ends lost 10 bases at V and 10 bases at J; junction bases unmatched: 14. In nucleotides, the CDR3 is TGTGCCACTTGCCTGGAGCAGGGGGCGGGAAAACTGTTTTTT. It encodes CATCLEQGAGKLFF.

The chain is built from TRBV27 and TRBJ2-1, with 13 bases identical to TRBD2. V was clipped by 2 bases and J by 2 bases; unmatched bases: 0. The CDR3 contains 16 residues. Germline CDR1 MNHEY, CDR2 SMNVEV (reference sequence). The CDR3 reads CASSLGLAGAYNEQFF. CDR3 nucleotides: TGTGCCAGCAGTTTAGGACTAGCGGGAGCCTACAATGAGCAGTTCTTC.

The chain uses TRBV9 and TRBJ2-1; weak D call: TRBD1 (6 bases). Germline CDR1 SGDLS, CDR2 YYNGEE. V lost 0 bases to trimming and J lost 8 bases, with 12 bases between them. This CDR3 is built from 14 residues. The CDR3 loop is CASSVVDSGYEQFF. DNA of the CDR3: TGTGCCAGCAGCGTAGTGGACAGCGGCTATGAGCAGTTCTTC.

The rearrangement joins TRBV7-9 to TRBJ1-1; D unclear. Germline-derived CDR1 and CDR2 are SEHNR and FQNEAQ (reference sequence). The CDR3 consists of 13 residues. Trimming left V 1 base short and J 1 base short, with 4 bases between. The CDR3 DNA is TGTGCCAGCAGCTTAGTCGGGAACACTGAAGCTTTCTTT. Protein: CASSLVGNTEAFF.

V is TRBV5-1 and J is TRBJ1-6; unclear D gene. CDR1 and CDR2 from the germline V gene are SGHRS and YFSETQ. The CDR3 sequence is 13 residues long. The germline V and J ends were trimmed by 0 bases and 5 bases, with 3 bases remaining between them. CDR3 protein: CASSLADNSPLHF. In nucleotides, the CDR3 is TGCGCCAGCAGCTTGGCTGATAATTCACCCCTCCACTTT.

Only one count was recorded for this clone. The chain employs TRBV30 and TRBJ2-1, with D perhaps TRBD1 (5 bases). The germline V and J ends were trimmed by 5 bases and 3 bases, with 8 bases remaining between them. Germline CDR1 is GTSNPN and CDR2 is SVGIG (reference sequence). The CDR3 runs 12 residues. This CDR3 reads CAWGHIYNEQFF. The CDR3 DNA reads TGTGCCTGGGGACACATCTACAATGAGCAGTTCTTC.

V and J are TRBV3-1 (or the pseudogene TRBV3-2) and TRBJ2-1; unclear D gene. The CDR3 totals 11 residues. Germline lookup yields CDR1 LGHDT and CDR2 YNNKEL (reference sequence). Trimming cost V 5 bases and J 11 bases, with 10 bases left between them. CDR3 amino acids: CASSFETKQFF. The DNA for the CDR3 is TGTGCCAGCAGCTTCGAAACAAAGCAGTTCTTC.

The chain employs TRBV7-9 and TRBJ1-3, with D possibly matching TRBD1 (5 bases). The CDR3 loop spans 15 amino acids. CDR1 and CDR2 from the germline V gene are SEHNR and FQNEAQ (reference sequence). V shed 0 bases and J shed 7 bases, with 13 bases lying between them. The CDR3 DNA sequence: TGTGCCAGCAGCTTAGCAGATGGGGCAAGGAACACCATATATTTT. This codes for CASSLADGARNTIYF.

The chain links TRBV19 to TRBJ2-3; tentatively, D is TRBD2 (6 bases). The CDR3 consists of 15 residues. V shed 5 bases and J shed 2 bases, with 14 bases lying between them. Germline lookup yields CDR1 LNHDA and CDR2 SQIVND (reference sequence). CDR3 residues: CASSPPGGNTDTQYF. CDR3 DNA: TGTGCCAGTAGTCCCCCGGGCGGGAACACAGATACGCAGTATTTT.

The chain carries TRBV15 and TRBJ2-5; 7 bases are shared with TRBD1. The CDR3 totals 15 residues. Germline V gene data show CDR1 as LNHNV and CDR2 as YYDKDF (reference sequence). Losses at the gene ends were 1 base for V and 5 bases for J; bases not matched to a gene: 7. The CDR3 is CATSRAPGQRETQYF. Written as DNA, the CDR3 is TGTGCCACCAGCAGAGCCCCGGGACAGAGGGAGACCCAGTACTTC.

V gene TRBV10-3 combines with J gene TRBJ1-3, with D possibly matching TRBD1 (5 bases). Trimming pared 11 bases from V and 2 bases from J, leaving 10 bases between. This CDR3 is 12 amino acids long. Looked up from germline, CDR1 is ENHRY and CDR2 is SYGVKD. CDR3 in amino acids: CAGGEAGNTIYF. The CDR3 nucleotides read TGTGCCGGGGGGGAGGCTGGAAACACCATATATTTT.

The chain combines TRBV7-8 with TRBJ2-1, with D tentatively TRBD2 (5 bases). V lost 1 base and J lost 0, with 16 bases in between. This CDR3 is 18 amino acids long. The V gene's germline CDR1 is SGHVS and CDR2 FQNEAQ. CDR3 amino acids: CASSLGRLLTSSYNEQFF. CDR3 in DNA: TGTGCCAGCAGCTTAGGACGACTGCTTACTAGCTCCTACAATGAGCAGTTCTTC.

The genes are TRBV6-5 and TRBJ2-2; D might be TRBD2 (5 bases). From germline, CDR1 is MNHEY and CDR2 SVGAGI. Trimming took off 6 bases at V and 1 base at J, with 9 bases between the two ends. The CDR3 contains 14 residues. The CDR3, as DNA: TGTGCCAGCAGACCACTAGTGAACACCGGGGAGCTGTTTTTT. Translation: CASRPLVNTGELFF.

J is TRBJ2-1 and V is TRBV15; D possibly corresponds to TRBD2 (6 bases). The CDR3 loop spans 14 amino acids. Germline V gives CDR1 LNHNV, CDR2 YYDKDF (reference sequence). V was trimmed by 3 bases and J by 1 base, leaving 7 bases between them. CDR3 nucleotides: TGTGCCACCAGCAGGGGGGGTTCCTACAATGAGCAGTTCTTC. Its translation is CATSRGGSYNEQFF.

The chain recombines TRBV4-1 with TRBJ1-3; weak D call: TRBD1 (6 bases). The germline gives CDR1 MGHRA, CDR2 YSYEKL. The ends were cut back, 3 bases at V and 7 bases at J, with 16 bases in the middle. This CDR3 spans 15 amino acids. CDR3 coding DNA: TGCGCCAGCAGCCATGAAGGCAGGGGAGGGAACACCATATATTTT. Translated, it gives CASSHEGRGGNTIYF.

This clone has more than one count but fewer than ten. The V call is TRBV29-1, the J call TRBJ2-3, with TRBD2 as a possible D gene (5 bases). Trimming took off 1 base at V and 4 bases at J, with 9 bases between the two ends. CDR3 length: 13 amino acids. Germline CDR1 SQVTM, CDR2 ANQGSEA. CDR3 protein: CSVEGSGADTQYF. The CDR3 nucleotides are TGCAGCGTTGAAGGTTCCGGGGCAGATACGCAGTATTTT.